A selection of T cell receptor beta chains follows, all from one sample in a study of blood T cell repertoires in COVID-19. Using immunoSEQ multiplex PCR, the repertoire was profiled, and TCRdb retains in-frame clones only, with some absent. The sample carries approximately 500,000 clones, roughly 89% recorded once. The sequenced material came from peripheral blood. The receptors come from a woman aged 45-60 years with COVID-19, enrolled during active disease. The CDR3 runs from the conserved cysteine through the conserved F or W. Fields, in order: V gene, clone size, D gene, J gene, CDR3 length, CDR3 DNA, CDR3 protein. The D gene is left open where the match is weak. Clone sizes are given selectively: once, few, many, or a class where the clone is expanded.

v_gene: TRBV7-2
abundance: .
d_gene: .
j_gene: TRBJ1-4
len: 13
CDR3nt: TGTGCCAGCTCAACCCCCCAAGCTGCAAAACTGTTTTTT
CDR3aa: CASSTPQAAKLFF

v_gene: TRBV6-5
abundance: few
d_gene: .
j_gene: TRBJ1-1
len: 12
CDR3nt: TGTGCCAGCAGTTACTCGACGGGTGAAGCTTTCTTT
CDR3aa: CASSYSTGEAFF

v_gene: TRBV7-2
abundance: .
d_gene: .
j_gene: TRBJ1-3
len: 16
CDR3nt: TGTGCCAGCAGCACTCAGACAGGCTTCTCTGGAAACACCATATATTTT
CDR3aa: CASSTQTGFSGNTIYF

v_gene: TRBV3-1/TRBV3-2
abundance: .
d_gene: TRBD2
j_gene: TRBJ2-1
len: 15
CDR3nt: TGTGCCAGCAGTCGTCTAGCGGGGGGGAGGGATGAGCAGTTCTTC
CDR3aa: CASSRLAGGRDEQFF

v_gene: TRBV18
abundance: .
d_gene: .
j_gene: TRBJ1-4
len: 14
CDR3nt: TGTGCCAGCTCCGAATGGGAGGGATCTGAAAAACTGTTTTTT
CDR3aa: CASSEWEGSEKLFF

v_gene: TRBV4-1
abundance: .
d_gene: TRBD1
j_gene: TRBJ2-1
len: 16
CDR3nt: TGCGCCAGCAGCCAAGAATCCCGGACAGGGAACAATGAGCAGTTCTTC
CDR3aa: CASSQESRTGNNEQFF

v_gene: TRBV30
abundance: .
d_gene: .
j_gene: TRBJ1-2
len: 16
CDR3nt: TGTGCCTGGAGCGGACTGTTATTGGGGGCCGCCGGTGGCTACACCTTC
CDR3aa: CAWSGLLLGAAGGYTF

v_gene: TRBV5-1
abundance: .
d_gene: TRBD1
j_gene: TRBJ2-7
len: 16
CDR3nt: TGCGCCAGCAGCTTATCCCCGGGACAGGGAACCTACGAGCAGTACTTC
CDR3aa: CASSLSPGQGTYEQYF

v_gene: TRBV19
abundance: .
d_gene: .
j_gene: TRBJ1-1
len: 14
CDR3nt: TGTGCCAGTAGACCACAGGCTATGAACACTGAAGCTTTCTTT
CDR3aa: CASRPQAMNTEAFF

v_gene: TRBV10-1
abundance: .
d_gene: .
j_gene: TRBJ1-3
len: 14
CDR3nt: TGCGCCAGCAGTGCCGGCGGATCTGGAAACACCATATATTTT
CDR3aa: CASSAGGSGNTIYF

v_gene: TRBV24-1
abundance: .
d_gene: TRBD1
j_gene: TRBJ2-2
len: 14
CDR3nt: TGTGCCACCAGTGGACAGGGCGGAACCGGGGAGCTGTTTTTT
CDR3aa: CATSGQGGTGELFF

v_gene: TRBV20-1
abundance: .
d_gene: TRBD1
j_gene: TRBJ1-6
len: 15
CDR3nt: TGCAGTGCTAGTATCCGGGACAGGGTTGCTTCACCCCTCCACTTT
CDR3aa: CSASIRDRVASPLHF

v_gene: TRBV30
abundance: .
d_gene: TRBD1
j_gene: TRBJ1-2
len: 11
CDR3nt: TGTGCCTCCGGGACAGGGGATGGCTACACCTTC
CDR3aa: CASGTGDGYTF

v_gene: TRBV2
abundance: .
d_gene: TRBD2
j_gene: TRBJ2-1
len: 14
CDR3nt: TGTGCCAGCGACACTAGCGGGGGACCTAATGAGCAGTTCTTC
CDR3aa: CASDTSGGPNEQFF

v_gene: TRBV4-2
abundance: .
d_gene: TRBD2
j_gene: TRBJ2-3
len: 17
CDR3nt: TGTGCCAGCAGCCAAGATAAGCGGGGGAGAAACACAGATACGCAGTATTTT
CDR3aa: CASSQDKRGRNTDTQYF

v_gene: TRBV19
abundance: once
d_gene: TRBD2
j_gene: TRBJ2-1
len: 17
CDR3nt: TGTGCCAGCTCACAAGTTTTGGCGGGGGGGCCCTACAATGAGCAGTTCTTC
CDR3aa: CASSQVLAGGPYNEQFF

v_gene: TRBV9
abundance: .
d_gene: .
j_gene: TRBJ2-7
len: 15
CDR3nt: TGTGCCAGCAGCGTAGACGGCGGAGGAACCTACGAGCAGTACTTC
CDR3aa: CASSVDGGGTYEQYF

v_gene: TRBV27
abundance: once
d_gene: TRBD1
j_gene: TRBJ2-7
len: 15
CDR3nt: TGTGCCAGCAGTTTATCGACAGGGGTTGGCTACGAGCAGTACTTC
CDR3aa: CASSLSTGVGYEQYF

v_gene: TRBV30
abundance: .
d_gene: .
j_gene: TRBJ1-1
len: 14
CDR3nt: TGTGCCTGGAGTCTACATCAGGTGAACACTGAAGCTTTCTTT
CDR3aa: CAWSLHQVNTEAFF

v_gene: TRBV18
abundance: .
d_gene: .
j_gene: TRBJ1-2
len: 12
CDR3nt: TGTGCCAGCTCACCCGGGGGGCAGGGCTACACCTTC
CDR3aa: CASSPGGQGYTF

v_gene: TRBV6-5
abundance: .
d_gene: TRBD2
j_gene: TRBJ2-3
len: 16
CDR3nt: TGTGCCAGCAGTTACGACGGCGGGGGGTTCACAGATACGCAGTATTTT
CDR3aa: CASSYDGGGFTDTQYF

v_gene: TRBV2
abundance: .
d_gene: TRBD2
j_gene: TRBJ2-3
len: 17
CDR3nt: TGTGCCAGCAGTCCTCTTCAACTAGCGGACTTCGGCGATACGCAGTATTTT
CDR3aa: CASSPLQLADFGDTQYF

v_gene: TRBV19
abundance: .
d_gene: .
j_gene: TRBJ2-1
len: 13
CDR3nt: TGTGCCAGTAGACCGCAGGGTTACGATGAGCAGTTCTTC
CDR3aa: CASRPQGYDEQFF

v_gene: TRBV5-6
abundance: .
d_gene: .
j_gene: TRBJ1-5
len: 14
CDR3nt: TGTGCCAGCAGCTACGGACAGAGCAATCAGCCCCAGCATTTT
CDR3aa: CASSYGQSNQPQHF